This T cell receptor (beta chain) was profiled in a study of cytomegalovirus exposure and HLA in healthy donors. As regards this clone: Its antigen remains unknown.

Trimming stripped 4 bases from V and 2 bases from J, with 12 bases between. Germline V gene lookup returns CDR1 SGHVS and CDR2 FQNEAQ. The CDR3 extends over 14 amino acids. Whole-study findings and limits: Likely technical artifact: a cluster of highly shared sequence variants.

The PCR had 60 Vbeta and 13 Jbeta primers. Libraries were prepared by immunoSEQ multiplex PCR; TCRdb keeps only in-frame clonotypes and omits some of them. The table records approximately 140,000 clones, about 74% of them present only once. Sequenced material: PBMCs. This TCR was recovered from a woman between 50 and 59 years old in good health and CMV-seronegative. V is TRBV7-8 and J is TRBJ2-7; D possibly corresponds to TRBD1 (6 bases). CDR3 region: CASSSGTRPYEQYF. The CDR3, as DNA: TGTGCCAGCAGCTCTGGGACACGGCCCTACGAGCAGTACTTC.